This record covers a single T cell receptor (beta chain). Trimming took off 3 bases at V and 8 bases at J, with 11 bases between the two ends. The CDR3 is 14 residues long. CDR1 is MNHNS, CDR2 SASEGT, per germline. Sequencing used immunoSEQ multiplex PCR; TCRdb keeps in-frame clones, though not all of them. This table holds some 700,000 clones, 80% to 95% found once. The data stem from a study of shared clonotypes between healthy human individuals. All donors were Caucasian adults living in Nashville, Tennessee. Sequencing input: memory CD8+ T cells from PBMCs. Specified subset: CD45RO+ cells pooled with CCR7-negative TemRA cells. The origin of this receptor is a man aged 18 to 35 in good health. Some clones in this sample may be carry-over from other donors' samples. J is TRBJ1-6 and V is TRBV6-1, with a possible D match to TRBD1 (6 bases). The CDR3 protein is CASSDYREYSPLHF. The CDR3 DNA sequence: TGTGCCAGCAGTGACTACAGGGAATATTCACCCCTCCACTTT.